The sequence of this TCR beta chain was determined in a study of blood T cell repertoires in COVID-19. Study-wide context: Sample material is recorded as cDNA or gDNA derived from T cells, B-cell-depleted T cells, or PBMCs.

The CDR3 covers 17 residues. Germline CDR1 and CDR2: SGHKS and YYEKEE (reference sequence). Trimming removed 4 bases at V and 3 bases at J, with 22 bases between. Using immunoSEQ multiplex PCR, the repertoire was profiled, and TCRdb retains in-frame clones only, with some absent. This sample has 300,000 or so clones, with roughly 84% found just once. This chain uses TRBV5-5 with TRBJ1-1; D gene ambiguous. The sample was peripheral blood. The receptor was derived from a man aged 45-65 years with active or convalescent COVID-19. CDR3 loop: CASSKAGNLGWDTEAFF. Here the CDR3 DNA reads TGTGCCAGCAGCAAAGCGGGGAATTTAGGCTGGGACACTGAAGCTTTCTTT.